A selection of T cell receptor beta chains follows, all from one sample in a study of blood T cells in healthy people across ages. TCRdb reanalysed the 5' RACE reads using MiXCR and keeps one entry per CDR3 protein. The sample carries roughly 800,000 distinct CDR3 sequences, 20% to 30% recorded once. This sample was also put to use in a study of T cells of mothers and their children.

The material sequenced was blood. The receptor set was obtained from a boy between 10 and 17 years old in good health. Both conserved end residues are part of each CDR3. Each record gives: V gene, clone size, J gene, D gene, CDR3 protein, CDR3 DNA. A D gene is named only where the DNA matches it firmly. Rows may omit the clone size; those that give it use once, few, many or a size class.

>TRBV3-1|.|TRBJ2-1|TRBD2
CASSQVLGSGRGEQFF
TGTGCCAGCAGCCAAGTTCTCGGTAGCGGGAGAGGTGAGCAGTTCTTC
>TRBV5-1|.|TRBJ1-5|TRBD1
CASSFWTGGATDTQHF
TGCGCCAGCAGCTTCTGGACAGGGGGCGCAACAGATACGCAGCATTTT
>TRBV4-1|few|TRBJ2-7|TRBD2
CASSYGLAGEEYF
TGCGCCAGCAGTTACGGACTAGCGGGAGAGGAGTACTTC
>TRBV20-1|.|TRBJ2-7|.
CSASSELSYEQYF
TGCAGTGCTAGTTCTGAACTATCCTACGAGCAGTACTTC
>TRBV7-9|.|TRBJ2-1|TRBD2
CASSFLERGVHNEQFF
TGTGCCAGCAGCTTCCTGGAGCGGGGGGTCCACAATGAGCAGTTCTTC
>TRBV28|.|TRBJ2-7|TRBD1
CASSSPDRAYEQYF
TGTGCCAGCAGTTCACCGGACAGGGCCTACGAGCAGTACTTC
>TRBV4-1|.|TRBJ2-3|.
CASSQHAETSTDTQYF
TGCGCCAGCAGCCAACATGCGGAGACTAGCACAGATACGCAGTATTTT
>TRBV9|few|TRBJ2-1|TRBD2
CASSTGDYGGYNEQFF
TGTGCCAGCAGCACCGGGGACTACGGTGGTTACAATGAGCAGTTCTTC
>TRBV7-2|few|TRBJ2-7|TRBD1
CASSLATGGSYEQYF
TGTGCCAGCAGCTTAGCGACAGGGGGCTCCTACGAGCAGTACTTC
>TRBV3-1|few|TRBJ1-2|TRBD1
CASSFRDRGTYGYTF
TGTGCCAGCAGCTTCCGGGACAGGGGCACCTATGGCTACACCTTC
>TRBV27|few|TRBJ1-6|.
CASARDGAGNSPLHF
TGTGCCAGCGCCCGAGACGGTGCAGGGAACTCACCCCTCCACTTT
>TRBV5-1|few|TRBJ2-7|TRBD2
CASSPATSGLYEQYF
TGCGCCAGCAGCCCTGCGACTAGCGGACTATACGAGCAGTACTTC